The 13 T cell receptor beta chains below all came from one sample that was sequenced in a study of CD8+CD57+ T cells in acquired aplastic anemia. TCR beta VDJ and CDR3 profiling used genomic DNA as template. In TCRdb, the reads were re-called with MiXCR into one record per CDR3 protein. The table has 200,000 to 250,000 distinct CDR3 sequences, 50% to 70% seen once. Patients chosen for sequencing had CD8+CD57+ cells that had expanded, as shown by flow cytometry. Sequenced sample: sorted CD4+, CD8+, or CD8+CD57+ T cells (not recorded which) from PBMCs. These receptors originate from a human donor with aplastic anemia.

The chain carries TRBV10-2 and TRBJ1-1; no clear D gene. The V end lost 3 bases, the J end lost 0 bases, and 2 bases lay between the germline ends. CDR3 length: 12 residues. Germline CDR1 is WSHSY and CDR2 is SAAADI. CDR3 nucleotide sequence: TGCGCCAGCAGTGAATTGAACACTGAAGCTTTCTTT. It yields the protein CASSELNTEAFF.

The V call is TRBV7-3, the J call TRBJ2-2; the D gene is possibly TRBD2 (6 bases). The V gene's germline CDR1 is SGHTA and CDR2 FQGTGA. With 8 bases removed from V and 6 bases from J, the gap between germline ends came to 19 bases. This CDR3 has 15 residues. CDR3 coding DNA: TGTGCCAGCGCCCTACTAGCTTATGGCGCCGGGGAGCTGTTTTTT. Translating gives CASALLAYGAGELFF.

The chain links TRBV29-1 to TRBJ1-1, with D unresolved. Trimming removed 7 bases at V and 2 bases at J, with 14 bases between. The germline CDR1 and CDR2 sequences are SQVTM and ANQGSEA. The CDR3 totals 13 residues. The CDR3 DNA follows: TGCAGCGCGAAAGCGGGCGTCAACACTGAAGCTTTCTTT. Translating gives CSAKAGVNTEAFF.

This clonotype was observed a few times. The chain couples TRBV24-1 to TRBJ2-5, with D possibly TRBD1 on 5 matching bases. CDR1 and CDR2 from the germline V gene are KGHDR and SFDVKD. CDR3 size: 12 residues. Trimming removed 4 bases from V and 5 bases from J, with 7 bases in between. The CDR3 sequence: CATSDPGETQYF. The DNA of the CDR3 is TGTGCCACCAGTGACCCAGGGGAGACCCAGTACTTC.

This clonotype was counted between two and nine times. The chain combines TRBV9 with TRBJ1-2; D unclear. CDR3 length: 12 residues. The germline V gene has CDR1 SGDLS and CDR2 YYNGEE. Trimming shortened V by 3 bases and J by 3 bases, and 6 bases separated the two germline ends. CDR3: CASSDGDYGYTF. CDR3 DNA: TGTGCCAGCAGCGACGGGGACTATGGCTACACCTTC.

The chain carries TRBV6-4 and TRBJ2-3; weak D call: TRBD2 (6 bases). Trimming took off 7 bases at V and 1 base at J, with 9 bases between the two ends. Germline values: CDR1 MRHNA, CDR2 SNTAGT. This CDR3 is 13 amino acids long. DNA of the CDR3: TGTGCCAGCAAAGGGGAGGGCACAGATACGCAGTATTTT. Protein: CASKGEGTDTQYF.

This chain joins TRBV15 and TRBJ1-1; D remains ambiguous. The V gene lost 2 bases and the J gene lost 9 bases, with 13 bases spanning the gap. This CDR3 region has 13 residues. In germline, CDR1 is LNHNV, CDR2 YYDKDF (reference sequence). CDR3 DNA: TGTGCCACCAGCAGAAATCAAGTGGAAAAAGCTTTCTTT. Protein product: CATSRNQVEKAFF.

This clonotype appeared many times. The chain's CDR3 is CASSQVMGGTNTGELFF. DNA for the CDR3: TGTGCCAGCAGCCAAGTGATGGGGGGTACTAACACCGGGGAGCTGTTTTTT. The rearrangement joins TRBV3-1 to TRBJ2-2, with a tentative D call TRBD2 (6 bases). Between the trimmed V and J ends, which lost 1 base and 2 bases, there was a span of 14 bases. The CDR3 is 17 amino acids. CDR1 is LGHDT and CDR2 is YNNKEL in the germline V gene (reference sequence). Filled out from reference TRBV3-1 and TRBJ2-2, the complete variable domain reads DTAVSQTPKYLVTQMGNDKSIKCEQNLGHDTMYWYKQDSKKFLKIMFSYNNKELIINETVPNRFSPKSPDKAHLNLHINSLELGDSAVYFCASSQVMGGTNTGELFFGEGSRLTVL.

The V gene is TRBV15, the J gene TRBJ2-1; TRBD2 matches at 9 bases. From germline, CDR1 is LNHNV and CDR2 YYDKDF (reference sequence). The CDR3 consists of 17 residues. V was clipped by 0 bases and J by 2 bases; unmatched bases: 5. CDR3 protein: CATSRDLAGRAYNEQFF. CDR3 nucleotides: TGTGCCACCAGCAGAGACCTAGCGGGACGGGCCTACAATGAGCAGTTCTTC.

The V call is TRBV12-3 or TRBV12-4, the J call TRBJ1-1, with D unclear. V dropped 4 bases and J dropped 1 base, with 19 bases sitting between them. CDR3 size: 17 residues. CDR3 sequence reads: CASSYSPGGESNTEAFF. The CDR3 region has the DNA TGTGCCAGCAGTTATTCCCCTGGTGGAGAATCGAACACTGAAGCTTTCTTT.

This rearrangement joins TRBV9 to TRBJ1-6; D not certain. The CDR3 sequence is 15 residues long. In germline, CDR1 is SGDLS, CDR2 YYNGEE. V was shortened by 3 bases and J by 6 bases, with 13 bases between the two germline ends. This CDR3 is CASSAQTATNSPLHF. Written as DNA, the CDR3 is TGTGCCAGCAGCGCCCAAACAGCGACTAATTCACCCCTCCACTTT.

The rearrangement uses TRBV15 and TRBJ1-1; 7 bases align to TRBD1. Germline CDR1 reads LNHNV; CDR2 reads YYDKDF (reference sequence). This CDR3 is built from 17 residues. The trim removed 0 bases at V and 4 bases at J, leaving 11 bases unmatched. CDR3 loop: CATSRDGWAGGTTEAFF. CDR3 sequence (DNA): TGTGCCACCAGCAGAGACGGATGGGCAGGGGGGACCACTGAAGCTTTCTTT.

This clonotype was counted a single time. This sequence joins TRBV7-9 and TRBJ2-7; 9 bases agree with TRBD1. Germline V gives CDR1 SEHNR, CDR2 FQNEAQ (reference sequence). The CDR3 consists of 14 residues. The V segment lost 5 bases and the J segment 6 bases; nucleotides outside the gene matches: 8. The CDR3 nucleotides are TGTGCCAGCAGCGTCGACAGGGGGTTGGGCGAGCAGTACTTC. Protein product: CASSVDRGLGEQYF.